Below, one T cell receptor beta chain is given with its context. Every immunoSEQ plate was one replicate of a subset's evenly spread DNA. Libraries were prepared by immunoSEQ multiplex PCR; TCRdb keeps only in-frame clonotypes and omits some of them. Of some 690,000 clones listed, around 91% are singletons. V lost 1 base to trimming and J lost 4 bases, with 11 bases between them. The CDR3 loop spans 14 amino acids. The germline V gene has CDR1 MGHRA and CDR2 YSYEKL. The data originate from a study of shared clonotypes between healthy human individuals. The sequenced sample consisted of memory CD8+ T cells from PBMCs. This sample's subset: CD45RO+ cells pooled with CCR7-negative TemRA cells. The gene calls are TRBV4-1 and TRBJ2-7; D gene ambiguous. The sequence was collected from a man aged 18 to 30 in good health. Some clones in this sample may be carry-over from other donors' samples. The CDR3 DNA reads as TGCGCCAGCAGCCAAGTTGTTTTTCTTTACGAGCAGTACTTC. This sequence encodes CASSQVVFLYEQYF.